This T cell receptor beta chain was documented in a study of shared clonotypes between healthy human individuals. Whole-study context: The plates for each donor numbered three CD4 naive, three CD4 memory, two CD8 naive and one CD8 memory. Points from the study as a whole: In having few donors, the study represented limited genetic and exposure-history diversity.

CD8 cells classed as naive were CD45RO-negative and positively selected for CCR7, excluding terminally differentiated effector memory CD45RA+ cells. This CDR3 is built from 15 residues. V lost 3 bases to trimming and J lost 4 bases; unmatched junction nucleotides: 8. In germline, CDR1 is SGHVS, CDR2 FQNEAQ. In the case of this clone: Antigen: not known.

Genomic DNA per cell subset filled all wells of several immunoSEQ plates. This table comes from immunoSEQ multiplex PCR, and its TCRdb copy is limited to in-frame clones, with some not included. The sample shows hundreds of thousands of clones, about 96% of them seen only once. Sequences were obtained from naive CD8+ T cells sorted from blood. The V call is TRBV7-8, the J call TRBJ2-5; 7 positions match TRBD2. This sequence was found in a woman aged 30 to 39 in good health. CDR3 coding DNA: TGTGCCAGCAGCTTGGCGGGAGTGGGATCAGAGACCCAGTACTTC. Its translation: CASSLAGVGSETQYF.